What follows are 16 T cell receptor beta chains derived from one specimen sequenced in a study of T cell changes during pregnancy in multiple sclerosis. Profiled with immunoSEQ multiplex PCR; TCRdb holds only in-frame clones, not every one. This sample has 50,000 to 70,000 clones, with roughly 89% found just once. The source was peripheral blood, collected in the second trimester of pregnancy. Every receptor here comes from a female donor with multiple sclerosis, enrolled in a pregnancy study.

V and J are TRBV5-1 and TRBJ2-7, with 9 bases identical to TRBD1. The CDR3 spans 14 residues. Germline lookup yields CDR1 SGHRS and CDR2 YFSETQ. The junction had 3 bases not matched to a gene; V was cut back by 0 bases and J by 5 bases. In DNA, the CDR3 is TGCGCCAGCAGCTTGGGACAGGGGGATAACGAGCAGTACTTC. It is translated as CASSLGQGDNEQYF. Full variable domain (rest looked up from reference TRBV5-1 and TRBJ2-7): KAGVTQTPRYLIKTRGQQVTLSCSPISGHRSVSWYQQTPGQGLQFLFEYFSETQRNKGNFPGRFSGRQFSNSRSEMNVSTLELGDSALYLCASSLGQGDNEQYFGPGTRLTVT.

The rearrangement joins TRBV30 to TRBJ2-5; D gene unclear. The CDR3 consists of 11 residues. CDR1 and CDR2 from the germline V gene are GTSNPN and SVGIG (reference sequence). Deletions cut 2 bases from V and 2 bases from J, with 3 bases between. CDR3 protein: CAWSPQETQYF. The CDR3, as DNA: TGTGCCTGGAGTCCGCAAGAGACCCAGTACTTC.

The rearrangement joins TRBV29-1 to TRBJ2-3; 9 bases line up with TRBD2. The CDR3 has 13 residues. Germline trimming cut 6 bases from V and 4 bases from J; bases unmatched to any gene: 5. Germline CDR1 reads SQVTM; CDR2 reads ANQGSEA. This chain's CDR3 is CSVSGGGADTQYF. In DNA, the CDR3 is TGCAGCGTGTCCGGCGGGGGGGCAGATACGCAGTATTTT.

The chain recombines TRBV6-5 with TRBJ1-4; D uncertain. Per the germline V gene, CDR1 is MNHEY and CDR2 is SVGAGI. Trimming took 10 bases from V and 4 from J, leaving 16 bases between them. This CDR3 has 14 residues. As DNA, the CDR3 is TGTGCCACCAGAAGTACGGTCGGTAATGAAAAACTGTTTTTT. Translating it yields CATRSTVGNEKLFF.

Only one count was recorded for this clone. V gene TRBV2 combines with J gene TRBJ1-1; 8 bases are a match to TRBD1. Trimming removed 5 bases from V and 3 bases from J; junction bases left unmatched: 2. Germline CDR1 reads SNHLY; CDR2 reads FYNNEI. This CDR3 spans 13 amino acids. In nucleotides, the CDR3 is TGTGCCAGCAGTCCAGGGGGCTACACTGAAGCTTTCTTT. Residues: CASSPGGYTEAFF.

The V gene is TRBV10-3, the J gene TRBJ2-2; 11 bases are a match to TRBD2. CDR1 ENHRY and CDR2 SYGVKD come from the germline V gene. This CDR3 region has 16 residues. V lost 7 bases to trimming and J lost 5 bases; unmatched junction nucleotides: 9. CDR3 sequence: CAINNLAGGSTGELFF. The CDR3 DNA sequence: TGTGCCATCAACAATCTAGCGGGAGGTAGTACCGGGGAGCTGTTTTTT.

The chain has TRBV6-5 and TRBJ1-3, with a weak D call TRBD1 (5 bases). The V gene lost 0 bases and the J gene lost 3 bases, with 12 bases spanning the gap. Germline CDR1 and CDR2: MNHEY and SVGAGI. CDR3 length: 16 amino acids. The CDR3 region has the DNA TGTGCCAGCAGTTACTCGAACGACAGACTTGGAAACACCATATATTTT. Translated: CASSYSNDRLGNTIYF.

The rearrangement links TRBV18 to TRBJ2-5; 12 bases are shared with TRBD1. Germline V gene data show CDR1 as KGHSH and CDR2 as LQKENI. Trimming took 3 bases from V and 2 from J; bases not matched to a gene: 4. This CDR3 contains 16 residues. The CDR3 sequence is CASSPGTGGLQETQYF. The CDR3 nucleotides are TGTGCCAGCTCACCCGGGACAGGGGGCTTGCAAGAGACCCAGTACTTC.

This sequence joins TRBV4-3 and TRBJ2-1, with 10 positions matching TRBD2. J was trimmed by 0 bases and V by 1 base; bases with no gene match: 0. The CDR3 length is 16 residues. Germline lookup yields CDR1 LGHNA and CDR2 YSLEER. CDR3 sequence: CASSQGLAGSYNEQFF. The CDR3 bases are TGCGCCAGCAGCCAAGGACTAGCGGGCTCCTACAATGAGCAGTTCTTC.

The genes are TRBV18 and TRBJ2-1, with unresolved D. Germline V gene sequence: CDR1 KGHSH, CDR2 LQKENI. There are 12 residues in the CDR3. V lost 2 bases, J lost 4 bases, and 3 bases lay in between. The CDR3 here is CASSPLYNEQFF. The CDR3 nucleotides are TGTGCCAGCTCACCATTATACAATGAGCAGTTCTTC.

The V and J genes are TRBV4-3 and TRBJ1-5; D may be TRBD1 (6 bases). This CDR3 comprises 15 residues. V was cut by 0 bases and J by 6 bases, with 12 bases left in between. Germline CDR1 LGHNA, CDR2 YSLEER. CDR3 coding DNA: TGCGCCAGCAGCCAAGAAGAGGGGGTTGGTCAGCCCCAGCATTTT. Translated, it gives CASSQEEGVGQPQHF.

This chain uses TRBV5-1 with TRBJ1-4, with D unclear. Looked up from germline, CDR1 is SGHRS and CDR2 is YFSETQ. This CDR3 is 17 amino acids long. Trimming stripped 2 bases from V and 8 bases from J, with 22 bases between. CDR3 region: CASSFGYHTRVDEKLFF. CDR3 nucleotide sequence: TGCGCCAGCAGCTTTGGGTACCACACGAGGGTAGACGAAAAACTGTTTTTT.

This clone was counted a few times. This chain connects TRBV11-3 to TRBJ2-7; possible D gene TRBD2, 7 bases. Germline lookup yields CDR1 SGHNT and CDR2 YENEEA. V was trimmed by 5 bases and J by 6 bases, leaving 17 bases between them. The CDR3 loop spans 14 amino acids. The CDR3 sequence: CASSPPGGPGEQYF. The CDR3, as DNA: TGTGCCAGCAGCCCTCCCGGGGGGCCAGGCGAGCAGTACTTC.

This clone showed up just once. The chain is built from TRBV6-5 and TRBJ1-5, with 7 bases fitting TRBD1. The CDR3 has 14 amino acids. The germline V gene has CDR1 MNHEY and CDR2 SVGAGI. V dropped 4 bases and J dropped 3; count of bases not matched to a gene: 3. CDR3 sequence (DNA): TGTGCCAGCAGTTCCGGGACAGTCAATCAGCCCCAGCATTTT. Its protein product is CASSSGTVNQPQHF.

The chain recombines TRBV5-8 with TRBJ1-2, with D perhaps matching TRBD1 (6 bases). The CDR3 is 15 residues long. The ends were cut back, 3 bases at V and 9 bases at J, with 21 bases in the middle. CDR1 SGHTS and CDR2 YDEGEE come from the germline V gene. CDR3: CASSSESGTPRSYTF. The CDR3 region has the DNA TGTGCCAGCAGCTCTGAAAGCGGGACACCAAGAAGCTACACCTTC.

The chain joins TRBV6-6 to TRBJ1-1; D unclear. The ends were cut back, 11 bases at V and 0 bases at J, with 13 bases in the middle. Germline CDR1 MNHNY, CDR2 SVGAGI (reference sequence). The CDR3 is 13 residues long. The CDR3 coding sequence is TGTGCCCTAAAAGAACCCATGAACACTGAAGCTTTCTTT. This gives the protein CALKEPMNTEAFF.